What follows are 30 T cell receptor beta chains derived from one specimen sequenced in a study of OX40 agonist ivuxolimab in advanced cancers. The assay was immunoSEQ multiplex PCR, and TCRdb's table has in-frame clones only and misses some. The sample carries tens of thousands of clones, about 81% recorded once. Specimen: CD4+ or CD8+ T cells sorted from blood, collected in a trial of the OX40 agonist ivuxolimab. The receptor source for this set is an adult with an advanced solid tumor such as melanoma, head and neck, liver or kidney cancer.

The gene calls are TRBV27 and TRBJ1-3; possible D gene TRBD1, 5 bases. CDR3 length equals 15 residues. V shed 5 bases and J shed 3 bases, with 14 bases lying between them. CDR1 is MNHEY, CDR2 SMNVEV, per germline (reference sequence). CDR3 loop: CASSKTRGYGNTIYF. The CDR3 DNA sequence: TGTGCCAGCAGTAAAACAAGGGGCTATGGAAACACCATATATTTT.

This rearrangement joins TRBV10-3 to TRBJ2-1; perhaps TRBD2 as D (5 bases). The V gene's germline CDR1 is ENHRY and CDR2 SYGVKD. CDR3 length equals 12 residues. Deletions cut 9 bases from V and 8 bases from J, with 14 bases between. CDR3 DNA: TGTGCCATGTACCCTAGCCGCCATGAGCAGTTCTTC. Translation: CAMYPSRHEQFF.

This clone turned up a few times. The chain links TRBV7-6 to TRBJ2-7; D uncertain. Germline CDR1 is SGHVS and CDR2 is FNYEAQ. CDR3 length equals 13 residues. The ends were cut back, 3 bases at V and 7 bases at J, with 13 bases in the middle. The CDR3 protein is CASSFMGVEEQYF. DNA for the CDR3: TGTGCCAGCAGCTTTATGGGTGTAGAAGAGCAGTACTTC.

This clone was detected only once. The V and J genes are TRBV11-3 and TRBJ2-3, with TRBD2 matching 12 bases. This CDR3 contains 16 residues. Germline lookup yields CDR1 SGHNT and CDR2 YENEEA. V lost 1 base to trimming and J lost 5 bases; unmatched junction nucleotides: 4. The CDR3 loop is CASSLGLAGEVDTQYF. The CDR3 DNA follows: TGTGCCAGCAGCTTAGGACTAGCGGGGGAGGTAGATACGCAGTATTTT.

CDR3 bases: TGTGCCAGCAGCTTAGCTTCGGGGTTAGATACGCAGTATTTT. This sequence encodes CASSLASGLDTQYF. The rearrangement links TRBV7-2 to TRBJ2-3; TRBD2 might be the D (5 bases). Trimming took 0 bases from V and 5 from J, leaving 9 bases between them. The CDR3 totals 14 residues. Per the germline V gene, CDR1 is SGHTA and CDR2 is FQGNSA.

The chain combines TRBV7-2 with TRBJ2-1, with D perhaps TRBD1 (8 bases). The CDR3 extends over 15 amino acids. Germline V lookup: CDR1 SGHTA, CDR2 FQGNSA. Trimming took off 6 bases at V and 6 bases at J, with 18 bases between the two ends. The CDR3 DNA follows: TGTGCCAGCAGACCCGGGAGGACAGGGAGCAATGAGCAGTTCTTC. This encodes CASRPGRTGSNEQFF.

The V gene is TRBV27, the J gene TRBJ2-4; 9 bases are a match to TRBD2. V lost 0 bases and J lost 0; bases outside the gene matches: 15. Germline V gene data show CDR1 as MNHEY and CDR2 as SMNVEV (reference sequence). The CDR3 totals 21 residues. The CDR3 is CASSLSAVAGVKALAKNIQYF. In nucleotides, the CDR3 is TGTGCCAGCAGTTTATCGGCCGTAGCGGGGGTAAAAGCTCTAGCCAAAAACATTCAGTACTTC.

V is TRBV19 and J is TRBJ1-4; D uncertain. This CDR3 has 15 amino acids. CDR1 and CDR2 from the germline V gene are LNHDA and SQIVND (reference sequence). The V end lost 4 bases, the J end lost 0 bases, and 9 bases lay between the germline ends. As DNA, the CDR3 is TGTGCCAGTAGTAGACTAGGGCCAACTAATGAAAAACTGTTTTTT. Amino acid sequence: CASSRLGPTNEKLFF. Looking up the rest from reference TRBV19 and TRBJ1-4 gives the full variable domain: DGGITQSPKYLFRKEGQNVTLSCEQNLNHDAMYWYRQDPGQGLRLIYYSQIVNDFQKGDIAEGYSVSREKKESFPLTVTSAQKNPTAFYLCASSRLGPTNEKLFFGSGTQLSVL.

The rearrangement uses TRBV25-1 and TRBJ2-1, with unresolved D. Trimming pared 1 base from V and 9 bases from J, leaving 13 bases between. This CDR3 spans 14 amino acids. The germline V gene has CDR1 MGHDK and CDR2 SYGVNS. The CDR3 here is CASSESSLQAEQFF. DNA of the CDR3: TGTGCCAGCAGTGAATCCAGCCTGCAAGCTGAGCAGTTCTTC.

The rearrangement links TRBV15 to TRBJ1-4, with D perhaps TRBD1 (5 bases). The CDR3 runs to 15 residues. The germline V gene encodes CDR1 LNHNV and CDR2 YYDKDF (reference sequence). The V and J ends lost 4 bases and 8 bases respectively, with 17 bases between them. DNA of the CDR3: TGTGCCACCAGCACCGGGGCAACAGATACCGAAAAACTGTTTTTT. Its protein is CATSTGATDTEKLFF.

The V call is TRBV6-5, the J call TRBJ2-1, with D possibly being TRBD2 (6 bases). Germline V CDR1 and CDR2: MNHEY, SVGAGI. The CDR3 sequence is 14 residues long. V lost 5 bases to trimming and J lost 4 bases, with 12 bases between them. The CDR3 DNA is TGTGCCAGCAGTCGGGACTCCGCTTACAATGAGCAGTTCTTC. This translates into CASSRDSAYNEQFF.

The rearrangement uses TRBV5-1 and TRBJ2-7, with a tentative D call TRBD2 (5 bases). Per germline, CDR1 SGHRS and CDR2 YFSETQ. Trimming pared 0 bases from V and 3 bases from J, leaving 16 bases between. The CDR3 is 16 amino acids. The CDR3 protein is CASSLASARLFYEQYF. CDR3 DNA sequence: TGCGCCAGCAGCTTGGCATCCGCTAGACTATTCTACGAGCAGTACTTC.

As to this clone: Other DNA variants within this sample encode the same CDR3. The CDR3 loop is CASSEVGVEKLFF. CDR3 sequence (DNA): TGTGCCAGCAGTGAAGTTGGGGTTGAAAAACTGTTTTTT. The J gene is TRBJ1-4, the V gene TRBV2; no firm D call. Trimming took 1 base from V and 7 from J, leaving 7 bases between them. The CDR3 is made up of 13 amino acids. From germline, CDR1 is SNHLY and CDR2 FYNNEI.

V is TRBV7-9 and J is TRBJ2-2; 7 bases are a match to TRBD1. The CDR3 runs to 15 residues. Germline CDR1 is SEHNR and CDR2 is FQNEAQ (reference sequence). J lost 1 base, V lost 5 bases, and 4 bases had no gene match. CDR3 in amino acids: CASSTDRKNTGELFF. CDR3 nucleotides: TGTGCCAGCAGCACGGACAGGAAGAACACCGGGGAGCTGTTTTTT.

The chain uses TRBV6-5 and TRBJ1-1; D gene unclear. V lost 2 bases, J lost 1 base, and 11 bases lay in between. This CDR3 has 15 amino acids. From germline, CDR1 is MNHEY and CDR2 SVGAGI. CDR3 loop: CASSYGVGWNTEAFF. The DNA for the CDR3 is TGTGCCAGCAGTTACGGGGTGGGGTGGAACACTGAAGCTTTCTTT.

This sequence joins TRBV7-8 and TRBJ2-7; D gene unclear. This CDR3 is 14 amino acids long. V was shortened by 5 bases and J by 4 bases, with 15 bases between the two germline ends. Germline CDR1 reads SGHVS; CDR2 reads FQNEAQ. Written as DNA, the CDR3 is TGTGCCAGCAGCCCCCAGACGACATATTACGAGCAGTACTTC. Protein sequence: CASSPQTTYYEQYF.

This rearrangement joins TRBV15 to TRBJ1-1; unclear D gene. The CDR3 runs 14 residues. The V and J ends lost 0 bases and 5 bases respectively, with 10 bases between them. In germline, CDR1 is LNHNV, CDR2 YYDKDF (reference sequence). As DNA, the CDR3 is TGTGCCACCAGCAGAGATGTGGATGGTACTGAAGCTTTCTTT. It translates to CATSRDVDGTEAFF.

This chain uses TRBV11-3 with TRBJ1-1; weak D call: TRBD1 (5 bases). The CDR3 is made up of 14 amino acids. The germline gives CDR1 SGHNT, CDR2 YENEEA. Trimming took 5 bases from V and 0 from J, leaving 10 bases between them. In nucleotides, the CDR3 is TGTGCCAGCAGCGGGGCAGCTTTGAACACTGAAGCTTTCTTT. Amino acid sequence: CASSGAALNTEAFF.

The rearrangement links TRBV2 to TRBJ1-2; no firm D call. The germline gives CDR1 SNHLY, CDR2 FYNNEI. This CDR3 contains 14 residues. The germline V and J ends were trimmed by 4 bases and 2 bases, with 11 bases remaining between them. The CDR3, as DNA: TGTGCCAGCAGTGCTTCACAGAGAAACTATGGCTACACCTTC. Translating it yields CASSASQRNYGYTF.

This chain links TRBV5-1 with TRBJ1-1; possibly TRBD1 for D (5 bases). Trimming stripped 3 bases from V and 3 bases from J, with 12 bases between. The CDR3 runs 14 residues. Germline CDR1 SGHRS, CDR2 YFSETQ. CDR3 loop: CASSYTGGDTEAFF. In DNA form, the CDR3 reads TGCGCCAGCAGCTACACGGGGGGTGACACTGAAGCTTTCTTT. The whole variable domain, filled in from reference TRBV5-1 and TRBJ1-1, reads KAGVTQTPRYLIKTRGQQVTLSCSPISGHRSVSWYQQTPGQGLQFLFEYFSETQRNKGNFPGRFSGRQFSNSRSEMNVSTLELGDSALYLCASSYTGGDTEAFFGQGTRLTVV.

The chain couples TRBV11-1 to TRBJ2-2, with D uncertain. This CDR3 has 16 amino acids. Germline assignment: CDR1 SGHAT and CDR2 FQDESV (reference sequence). Trimming cost V 1 base and J 1 base, with 10 bases left between them. The CDR3: CASSLGGDWNTGELFF. The CDR3, as DNA: TGTGCCAGCAGCTTAGGAGGTGACTGGAACACCGGGGAGCTGTTTTTT.

The chain links TRBV5-4 to TRBJ2-1, with unresolved D. The CDR3 runs 14 residues. Germline V lookup: CDR1 SGHNT, CDR2 YYREEE (reference sequence). V gave up 0 bases and J gave up 8 bases, with 12 bases separating them. The DNA of the CDR3 is TGTGCCAGCAGCTTGGAGGTGTTTATGGATGAGCAGTTCTTC. Protein: CASSLEVFMDEQFF.

The V and J genes are TRBV6-5 and TRBJ2-7; unclear D gene. Per germline, CDR1 MNHEY and CDR2 SVGAGI. The CDR3 is 11 residues long. V gave up 6 bases and J gave up 2 bases, with 5 bases separating them. The CDR3 spells CASSDTYEQYF. The CDR3, as DNA: TGTGCCAGCAGCGACACCTACGAGCAGTACTTC.

In its sample, this clone ranks as medium-sized. The chain recombines TRBV4-3 with TRBJ1-3; D is uncertain. V was pared by 0 bases and J by 2 bases, with 5 bases between. In germline, CDR1 is LGHNA, CDR2 YSLEER. CDR3 length: 14 amino acids. CDR3 amino acids: CASSQDGTGNTIYF. DNA for the CDR3: TGCGCCAGCAGCCAAGATGGAACTGGAAACACCATATATTTT.

CDR3 residues: CASSLYGQGAYEQYF. The CDR3 region has the DNA TGTGCCAGCAGCCTTTACGGACAGGGGGCCTACGAGCAGTACTTC. This rearrangement joins TRBV7-2 to TRBJ2-7, with 10 bases aligning to TRBD1. The CDR3 extends over 15 amino acids. Germline CDR1 reads SGHTA; CDR2 reads FQGNSA. Germline trimming cut 5 bases from V and 2 bases from J; bases unmatched to any gene: 6.

The chain has TRBV5-6 and TRBJ1-2; TRBD1 is a possible D gene (5 bases). From germline, CDR1 is SGHDT and CDR2 YYEEEE. The germline V and J ends were trimmed by 0 bases and 6 bases, with 12 bases remaining between them. The CDR3 is made up of 14 amino acids. This chain's CDR3 is CASSLGSGAHGYTF. For the CDR3, the DNA is TGTGCCAGCAGCTTGGGGTCTGGGGCGCATGGCTACACCTTC.

This rearrangement joins TRBV6-5 to TRBJ1-2, with 11 bases matching TRBD1. V was clipped by 0 bases and J by 4 bases; unmatched bases: 4. This CDR3 has 16 residues. CDR1 is MNHEY and CDR2 is SVGAGI in the germline V gene. The chain's CDR3 is CASSYSRTGGGYGYTF. DNA for the CDR3: TGTGCCAGCAGTTACTCGAGGACAGGGGGCGGCTATGGCTACACCTTC.

The chain couples TRBV6-5 to TRBJ1-2; D ambiguous. The CDR3 loop spans 14 amino acids. The V and J ends lost 2 bases and 4 bases respectively, with 11 bases between them. CDR1 is MNHEY, CDR2 SVGAGI, per germline. CDR3 DNA sequence: TGTGCCAGCAGTTACGCGAAGTCGGGCTATGGCTACACCTTC. This translates into CASSYAKSGYGYTF.

This clone was picked up one time. The V gene is TRBV14, the J gene TRBJ1-1, with D uncertain. This CDR3 comprises 12 residues. Germline V gene data show CDR1 as SGHDN and CDR2 as FVKESK. Trimming pared 0 bases from V and 7 bases from J, leaving 6 bases between. The CDR3 loop is CASSQDLGEAFF. In DNA, the CDR3 is TGTGCCAGCAGCCAAGATCTCGGTGAAGCTTTCTTT.

The genes are TRBV11-2 and TRBJ2-1, with 7 bases fitting TRBD2. Losses at the gene ends were 3 bases for V and 3 bases for J; bases not matched to a gene: 2. Germline V lookup: CDR1 SGHAT, CDR2 FQNNGV. This CDR3 region has 14 residues. This CDR3 reads CASSFREGYNEQFF. CDR3 nucleotides: TGTGCCAGCAGCTTTAGGGAGGGCTACAATGAGCAGTTCTTC.